One and the same sample provided the 14 T cell receptor beta chains below, sequenced in a study of blood T cell repertoires in COVID-19. Profiled with immunoSEQ multiplex PCR; TCRdb holds only in-frame clones, not every one. The table shows tens of thousands of clones, with roughly 88% occurring only once. Sequenced input: peripheral blood. The receptors were sampled from a woman aged 60-75 years with COVID-19, enrolled during active disease.

The chain recombines TRBV11-2 with TRBJ2-1, with unresolved D. Trimming removed 3 bases from V and 8 bases from J, with 8 bases in between. Germline CDR1 SGHAT, CDR2 FQNNGV. The CDR3 totals 12 residues. CDR3 loop: CASSFSRYEQFF. The CDR3 region has the DNA TGTGCCAGCAGCTTTAGTCGCTATGAGCAGTTCTTC. Full variable domain (remainder filled in from reference TRBV11-2 and TRBJ2-1): EAGVAQSPRYKIIEKRQSVAFWCNPISGHATLYWYQQILGQGPKLLIQFQNNGVVDDSQLPKDRFSAERLKGVDSTLKIQPAKLEDSAVYLCASSFSRYEQFFGPGTRLTVL.

This chain joins TRBV6-2 or TRBV6-3 and TRBJ2-7, with TRBD2 identical over 10 bases. This CDR3 is 15 amino acids long. Germline CDR1 MNHEY, CDR2 SVGEGT. V shed 4 bases, J shed 0 bases, and the junction held 3 bases outside the gene matches. CDR3 bases: TGTGCCAGCAGTTTTAGCGGGAGGCCCTCCTACGAGCAGTACTTC. This translates into CASSFSGRPSYEQYF.

The chain links TRBV29-1 to TRBJ1-2; 8 nucleotides line up with TRBD1. Germline CDR1 SQVTM, CDR2 ANQGSEA. The CDR3 consists of 13 residues. V shed 4 bases and J 4 bases; nucleotides not matched to a gene: 5. The CDR3 region has the DNA TGCAGCGTTGTACAGGGGGTTGGCTATGGCTACACCTTC. This gives the protein CSVVQGVGYGYTF.

The CDR3 here is CASSPGYLYEQYF. The DNA of the CDR3 is TGTGCCAGCAGTCCCGGTTACCTCTACGAGCAGTACTTC. The chain recombines TRBV6-5 with TRBJ2-7; D call uncertain. V was cut by 5 bases and J by 3 bases, with 11 bases left in between. Germline assignment: CDR1 MNHEY and CDR2 SVGAGI. The CDR3 consists of 13 residues.

This chain connects TRBV6-5 to TRBJ1-1, with D unclear. V lost 5 bases and J lost 4, with 14 bases in between. Germline loops: CDR1 MNHEY, CDR2 SVGAGI. This CDR3 has 14 residues. CDR3 nucleotide sequence: TGTGCCAGCAGTCCGGGCGGGCGAAGCACTGAAGCTTTCTTT. This sequence encodes CASSPGGRSTEAFF.

This sequence joins TRBV2 and TRBJ2-7; D is possibly TRBD2 (7 bases). Germline CDR1 SNHLY, CDR2 FYNNEI. Trimming stripped 4 bases from V and 0 bases from J, with 13 bases between. The CDR3 consists of 15 residues. CDR3 sequence (DNA): TGTGCCAGCAGTGGAAGGGGGGGGAGCTCCTACGAGCAGTACTTC. This encodes CASSGRGGSSYEQYF.

The DNA of the CDR3 is TGTGCCAGCAGCCAAGATAGAAAGACCCAGTACTTC. Protein product: CASSQDRKTQYF. V usage is TRBV3-1 (or the pseudogene TRBV3-2) and J usage is TRBJ2-5; D not resolved. This CDR3 comprises 12 residues. Germline lookup yields CDR1 LGHDT and CDR2 YNNKEL (reference sequence). The germline V and J ends were trimmed by 0 bases and 6 bases, with 5 bases remaining between them.

The V call is TRBV7-2, the J call TRBJ1-2, with D perhaps matching TRBD1 (5 bases). The CDR3 contains 15 residues. With 4 bases removed from V and 4 bases from J, the gap between germline ends came to 16 bases. Germline CDR1 SGHTA, CDR2 FQGNSA. In DNA form, the CDR3 reads TGTGCCAGCAGCTCCCTAGTAGGGACTAGCTATGGCTACACCTTC. This gives the protein CASSSLVGTSYGYTF. Based on the CDR3 plus reference TRBV7-2 and TRBJ1-2, the full variable domain is GAGVSQSPSNKVTEKGKDVELRCDPISGHTALYWYRQSLGQGLEFLIYFQGNSAPDKSGLPSDRFSAERTGGSVSTLTIQRTQQEDSAVYLCASSSLVGTSYGYTFGSGTRLTVV.

The chain couples TRBV18 to TRBJ2-5; weak D call: TRBD1 (6 bases). The germline V gene has CDR1 KGHSH and CDR2 LQKENI. The CDR3 length is 13 residues. V lost 0 bases to trimming and J lost 4 bases, with 6 bases between them. CDR3 nucleotide sequence: TGTGCCAGCTCACCACCCAGGGGAGAGACCCAGTACTTC. This codes for CASSPPRGETQYF.

The chain has TRBV7-9 and TRBJ1-6, with 10 bases fitting TRBD1. The germline CDR1 and CDR2 sequences are SEHNR and FQNEAQ (reference sequence). V shed 5 bases, J shed 13 bases, and the junction held 11 bases outside the gene matches. This CDR3 is 15 amino acids long. The DNA of the CDR3 is TGTGCCAGCAGCCCAAGCGGGACAGGGGCGCCCCCCCTCCACTTT. Residues: CASSPSGTGAPPLHF.

The chain links TRBV5-4 to TRBJ1-2; D perhaps matches TRBD1 (5 bases). The CDR3 contains 14 residues. In germline, CDR1 is SGHNT, CDR2 YYREEE (reference sequence). With 3 bases removed from V and 6 bases from J, the gap between germline ends came to 15 bases. CDR3 in DNA: TGTGCCAGCAGCTCCTCACAGGTTGGGGATGGCTACACCTTC. It codes for CASSSSQVGDGYTF. Full variable domain (remainder filled in from reference TRBV5-4 and TRBJ1-2): ETGVTQSPTHLIKTRGQQVTLRCSSQSGHNTVSWYQQALGQGPQFIFQYYREEENGRGNFPPRFSGLQFPNYSSELNVNALELDDSALYLCASSSSQVGDGYTFGSGTRLTVV.

J is TRBJ2-6 and V is TRBV6-5; TRBD1 matches at 7 bases. This CDR3 is built from 16 residues. Germline V gene sequence: CDR1 MNHEY, CDR2 SVGAGI. Germline trimming cut 2 bases from V and 2 bases from J; bases unmatched to any gene: 3. This CDR3 is CASSYPTGTGANVLTF. DNA of the CDR3: TGTGCCAGCAGTTACCCGACAGGGACTGGGGCCAACGTCCTGACTTTC.

This clone is a singleton in its sample. The chain has TRBV7-2 and TRBJ2-5; the match to TRBD2 covers 9 bases. Unmatched junction bases numbered 7, after V lost 3 bases and J lost 5 bases. The length of the CDR3 is 15 residues. CDR1 is SGHTA and CDR2 is FQGNSA in the germline V gene. CDR3 in DNA: TGTGCCAGCAGCTTCGTAGCGGGAGCTAAGGAGACCCAGTACTTC. It is translated as CASSFVAGAKETQYF.

This chain connects TRBV18 to TRBJ1-5; weak D call: TRBD1 (6 bases). V dropped 5 bases and J dropped 2 bases, with 13 bases sitting between them. This CDR3 is 15 amino acids long. Germline V gene lookup returns CDR1 KGHSH and CDR2 LQKENI. The CDR3 bases are TGTGCCAGCTCATCACAGGGAGGCGGCAATCAGCCCCAGCATTTT. Its translation is CASSSQGGGNQPQHF.